These 9 T cell receptor beta chains originate from one sample sequenced in a study of shared clonotypes between healthy human individuals. Some clones are missing from TCRdb's copy, which holds only in-frame ones; the method was immunoSEQ multiplex PCR. Of more than 150,000 clones listed, approximately 92% were seen once; the top ten hold around 0.072%. The specimen sequenced was naive CD4+ T cells sorted from blood. Described subset: CD45RA+ positively selected. Source of these receptors: a woman in her thirties in good health.

This clone was recorded only once. This chain connects TRBV7-2 to TRBJ1-4; D possibly corresponds to TRBD1 (5 bases). The germline V and J ends were trimmed by 5 bases and 4 bases, with 11 bases remaining between them. The CDR3 extends over 14 amino acids. Germline CDR1 is SGHTA and CDR2 is FQGNSA. The CDR3 reads CASSPAGINEKLFF. CDR3 sequence (DNA): TGTGCCAGCAGCCCCGCAGGGATTAATGAAAAACTGTTTTTT.

The rearrangement joins TRBV7-2 to TRBJ2-5; D unresolved. The end of the DNA aligns better with TRBJ2-7, so the J call may be wrong. CDR1 and CDR2 (germline): SGHTA, FQGNSA. CDR3 length equals 17 residues. The CDR3 nucleotides are TGTGCCAGCAGCCCTCCTCTTTATGGGGTCGGGTTAGACGAGCAGTACTTC. Translated, it gives CASSPPLYGVGLDEQYF.

The rearrangement uses TRBV11-2 and TRBJ2-7; D is ambiguous. The CDR3 runs 15 residues. The V gene lost 7 bases and the J gene lost 1 base, with 17 bases spanning the gap. From germline, CDR1 is SGHAT and CDR2 FQNNGV. CDR3 in DNA: TGTGCCAGCACCGTTACCCGATCCCCTTCCTACGAGCAGTACTTC. Translation gives CASTVTRSPSYEQYF.

J is TRBJ2-2 and V is TRBV18; no reliable D call. V lost 3 bases, J lost 0 bases, and 5 bases lay in between. The CDR3 has 14 amino acids. Germline CDR1 is KGHSH and CDR2 is LQKENI. Here the CDR3 reads CASSPNTNTGELFF. The DNA for the CDR3 is TGTGCCAGCTCACCCAACACGAACACCGGGGAGCTGTTTTTT.

V usage is TRBV11-2 and J usage is TRBJ2-7, with 10 bases matching TRBD2. The V and J ends lost 1 base and 2 bases, in that order; junction bases with no gene match: 8. This CDR3 spans 17 amino acids. Germline CDR1 is SGHAT and CDR2 is FQNNGV. The CDR3 sequence: CASSLVFTSGNPYEQYF. DNA for the CDR3: TGTGCCAGCAGCTTAGTATTTACTAGCGGGAACCCCTACGAGCAGTACTTC. Combining the CDR3 with reference TRBV11-2 and TRBJ2-7 gives the whole variable domain EAGVAQSPRYKIIEKRQSVAFWCNPISGHATLYWYQQILGQGPKLLIQFQNNGVVDDSQLPKDRFSAERLKGVDSTLKIQPAKLEDSAVYLCASSLVFTSGNPYEQYFGPGTRLTVT.

The J gene is TRBJ2-3, the V gene TRBV5-1, with 7 bases lining up with TRBD2. CDR3 length: 15 amino acids. Trimming took 3 bases from V and 1 from J; bases not matched to a gene: 5. CDR1 SGHRS and CDR2 YFSETQ come from the germline V gene. The CDR3 spells CASSYSGGGTDTQYF. As DNA, the CDR3 is TGCGCCAGCAGCTATTCGGGAGGCGGCACAGATACGCAGTATTTT.

V is TRBV28 and J is TRBJ2-5; D is undetermined. The J call may not be correct, given that the DNA end is closer to TRBJ2-7. The CDR3 runs to 14 residues. Germline values: CDR1 MDHEN, CDR2 SYDVKM. The CDR3 DNA sequence: TGTGCCAGCAGTCCTCGCTTTCTGGCAGACGAGCAGTACTTC. This codes for CASSPRFLADEQYF.

This chain connects TRBV5-8 to TRBJ2-1, with no clear D. The V gene lost 4 bases and the J gene lost 7 bases, with 18 bases spanning the gap. CDR1 and CDR2 from the germline V gene are SGHTS and YDEGEE. The CDR3 contains 15 residues. CDR3 protein: CASSPGPPPGNEQFF. DNA for the CDR3: TGTGCCAGCAGCCCCGGACCTCCACCTGGGAATGAGCAGTTCTTC.

The genes are TRBV27 and TRBJ2-7; 7 nucleotides align to TRBD1. The V gene end was trimmed by 4 bases and the J gene end by 1 base; junction bases not matched to a gene: 7. Germline CDR1 reads MNHEY; CDR2 reads SMNVEV (reference sequence). The CDR3 is made up of 15 amino acids. This CDR3 is CASSSYSGQSYEQYF. The CDR3 DNA sequence: TGTGCCAGCAGTTCATACTCGGGACAGTCCTACGAGCAGTACTTC.